This entry lists 8 T cell receptor beta chains sequenced from one sample in a study of shared clonotypes between healthy human individuals. Using immunoSEQ multiplex PCR, the repertoire was profiled, and TCRdb retains in-frame clones only, with some absent. The sample has roughly 330,000 clones, roughly 70% seen once. What was sequenced was memory CD4+ T cells sorted from blood. The subset: CD45RA-negative fraction. The source of these receptors is a man aged 30 to 39 in good health.

The chain recombines TRBV28 with TRBJ2-5, with 11 bases aligning to TRBD2. Germline-derived CDR1 and CDR2 are MDHEN and SYDVKM. The length of the CDR3 is 21 residues. The V gene end was trimmed by 6 bases and the J gene end by 2 bases; junction bases not matched to a gene: 23. As DNA, the CDR3 is TGTGCCAGCAGCTCAGATACCGGGACTAGCGGACCATGGGGGGTACAAGAGACCCAGTACTTC. Amino acids: CASSSDTGTSGPWGVQETQYF.

The chain joins TRBV15 to TRBJ1-5, with no clear D. Germline lookup yields CDR1 LNHNV and CDR2 YYDKDF (reference sequence). Trimming cost V 0 bases and J 6 bases, with 6 bases left between them. The CDR3 contains 13 residues. The CDR3 reads CATSRDPVQPQHF. CDR3 coding DNA: TGTGCCACCAGCAGAGATCCGGTTCAGCCCCAGCATTTT.

This chain connects TRBV6-1 to TRBJ2-7; D is unresolved. V was pared by 4 bases and J by 4 bases, with 11 bases between. The germline V gene encodes CDR1 MNHNS and CDR2 SASEGT. CDR3 length: 13 amino acids. The chain's CDR3 is CASSADGHYEQYF. In DNA, the CDR3 is TGTGCCAGCAGTGCCGACGGCCATTACGAGCAGTACTTC.

V is TRBV7-3 and J is TRBJ2-1, with a possible D match to TRBD2 (6 bases). V dropped 2 bases and J dropped 7 bases, with 12 bases sitting between them. Germline CDR1 and CDR2: SGHTA and FQGTGA. CDR3 size: 14 residues. For the CDR3, the DNA is TGTGCCAGCAGCTTATCCCACGGGGGAAATGAGCAGTTCTTC. Its translation is CASSLSHGGNEQFF.

This clone was counted only a few times. V usage is TRBV6-1 and J usage is TRBJ1-2, with D perhaps matching TRBD1 (6 bases). This CDR3 contains 14 residues. Germline CDR1 reads MNHNS; CDR2 reads SASEGT. V was trimmed by 5 bases and J by 2 bases, leaving 12 bases between them. The CDR3 DNA reads TGTGCCAGCAGTTGGGAGGGGGGGAACTATGGCTACACCTTC. Amino acid sequence: CASSWEGGNYGYTF.

The J gene is TRBJ1-3, the V gene TRBV18, with D hard to call. Germline CDR1 and CDR2: KGHSH and LQKENI. This CDR3 has 15 residues. Deletions cut 6 bases from V and 0 bases from J, with 12 bases between. CDR3 protein: CASSEDWSSGNTIYF. CDR3 bases: TGTGCCAGCTCCGAGGACTGGAGCTCTGGAAACACCATATATTTT.

The V gene is TRBV2, the J gene TRBJ2-7, with D uncertain. V was cut by 4 bases and J by 5 bases, with 6 bases left in between. The CDR3 totals 11 residues. Per germline, CDR1 SNHLY and CDR2 FYNNEI. In nucleotides, the CDR3 is TGTGCCAGCAGTGGGCAGGACGAGCAGTACTTC. Translated, it gives CASSGQDEQYF.

This clone was counted once. This chain links TRBV10-3 with TRBJ2-1; TRBD2 is a possible D gene (6 bases). The CDR3 is 11 amino acids. Germline CDR1 reads ENHRY; CDR2 reads SYGVKD. V was trimmed by 8 bases and J by 12 bases, leaving 14 bases between them. CDR3 region: CAISGGAGQFF. In nucleotides, the CDR3 is TGTGCCATCTCCGGAGGGGCAGGGCAGTTCTTC.